This TCR beta chain emerged from a study of T-cell reconstitution after alpha-beta-depleted transplantation in children. Turning to this clonotype: A read error may produce the germline difference seen at one junction end.

Unique molecular identifiers were incorporated during preparation of the TCRbeta library. TCRdb independently ran MiXCR on the PCR reads; one entry per CDR3 protein. The sample comprises some 350,000 distinct CDR3 sequences, around a tenth of which are singletons, and under 3% rests with the top ten. Germline V gives CDR1 MNHEY, CDR2 SVGAGI. The CDR3 has 15 amino acids. This chain links TRBV6-5 with TRBJ2-1; D ambiguous. Sequenced here: PBMCs from the stem cell graft donor, sampled from the stem cell graft. The receptor comes from a human donor who donated a stem cell graft to a child with acute lymphoblastic leukemia. The CDR3 region is CASRLDGNSYNDQFF. Here the CDR3 DNA reads TGTGCCAGCAGGTTAGACGGTAACTCCTACAATGACCAGTTCTTC.